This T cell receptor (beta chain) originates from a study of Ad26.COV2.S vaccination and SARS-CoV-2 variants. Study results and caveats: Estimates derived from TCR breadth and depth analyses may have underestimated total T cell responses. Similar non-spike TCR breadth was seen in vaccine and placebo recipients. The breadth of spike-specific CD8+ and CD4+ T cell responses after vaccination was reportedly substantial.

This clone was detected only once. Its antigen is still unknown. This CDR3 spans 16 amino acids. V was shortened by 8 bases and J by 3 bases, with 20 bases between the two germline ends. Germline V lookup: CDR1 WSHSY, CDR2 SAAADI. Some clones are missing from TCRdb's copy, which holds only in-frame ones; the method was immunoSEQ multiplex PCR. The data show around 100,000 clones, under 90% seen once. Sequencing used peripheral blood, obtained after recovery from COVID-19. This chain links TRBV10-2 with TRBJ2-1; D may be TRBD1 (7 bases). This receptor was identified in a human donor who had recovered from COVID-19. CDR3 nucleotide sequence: TGCGCCAGCCAATTCGACAGGGAGGAACGCTACAATGAGCAGTTCTTC. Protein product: CASQFDREERYNEQFF.